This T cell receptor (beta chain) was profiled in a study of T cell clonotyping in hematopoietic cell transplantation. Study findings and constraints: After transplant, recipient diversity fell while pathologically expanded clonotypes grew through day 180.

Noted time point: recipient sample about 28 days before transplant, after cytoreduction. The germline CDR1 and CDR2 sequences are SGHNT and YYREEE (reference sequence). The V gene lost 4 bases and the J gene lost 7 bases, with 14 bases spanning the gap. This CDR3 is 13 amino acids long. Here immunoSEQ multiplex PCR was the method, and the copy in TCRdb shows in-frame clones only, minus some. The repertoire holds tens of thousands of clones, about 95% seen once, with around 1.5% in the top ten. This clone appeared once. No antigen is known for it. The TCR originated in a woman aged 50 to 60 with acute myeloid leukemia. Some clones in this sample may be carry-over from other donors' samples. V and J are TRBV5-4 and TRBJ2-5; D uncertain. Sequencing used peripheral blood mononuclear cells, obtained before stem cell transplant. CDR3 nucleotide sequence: TGTGCCAGCAGCCAAGACCTCCCGGGGACCCAGTACTTC. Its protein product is CASSQDLPGTQYF.